This entry lists 10 T cell receptor beta chains sequenced from one sample in a study of blood T cell repertoires in COVID-19. The assay was immunoSEQ multiplex PCR, and TCRdb's table has in-frame clones only and misses some. The sample consists of 60,000 to 65,000 clones, 70% to 85% of them appearing once. Sequencing was done on a sample of peripheral blood. Receptors were obtained from a man aged 60-69 years with acute or convalescent COVID-19.

This chain joins TRBV6-1 and TRBJ1-6; 8 nucleotides align to TRBD1. V shed 3 bases and J 2 bases; nucleotides not matched to a gene: 9. The germline gives CDR1 MNHNS, CDR2 SASEGT. The CDR3 extends over 18 amino acids. CDR3 nucleotides: TGTGCCAGCAGTGAGGCGAGAGGGGACAGGACCTATAATTCACCCCTCCACTTT. Its translation is CASSEARGDRTYNSPLHF.

CDR3 DNA sequence: TGCGCCAGCAGCCAAGATACTGGCACAGATACGCAGTATTTT. The encoded protein is CASSQDTGTDTQYF. This chain connects TRBV4-3 to TRBJ2-3; no clear D. Trimming took off 0 bases at V and 1 base at J, with 5 bases between the two ends. Germline V gene data show CDR1 as LGHNA and CDR2 as YSLEER. The CDR3 length is 14 residues.

The count of this clone is one. This chain joins TRBV5-1 and TRBJ2-3; 9 nucleotides line up with TRBD2. V shed 4 bases and J 2 bases; nucleotides not matched to a gene: 11. This CDR3 comprises 17 residues. CDR1 is SGHRS, CDR2 YFSETQ, per germline. The chain's CDR3 is CASSPVLAGLPTDTQYF. CDR3 in DNA: TGCGCCAGCAGCCCCGTACTAGCGGGCCTCCCCACAGATACGCAGTATTTT.

The chain joins TRBV10-3 to TRBJ2-5, with 10 bases lining up with TRBD2. CDR3 length equals 19 residues. V dropped 2 bases and J dropped 4; count of bases not matched to a gene: 16. Germline V gives CDR1 ENHRY, CDR2 SYGVKD. CDR3 sequence reads: CAISEPGGTSAEKGETQYF. CDR3 nucleotide sequence: TGTGCCATCAGTGAGCCGGGCGGGACTAGCGCGGAGAAAGGAGAGACCCAGTACTTC.

The chain combines TRBV6-1 with TRBJ2-2; 13 positions agree with TRBD2. This CDR3 has 17 residues. The germline V gene has CDR1 MNHNS and CDR2 SASEGT. Losses at the gene ends were 1 base for V and 7 bases for J; bases not matched to a gene: 6. The CDR3 sequence is CASSEELAGGPNGELFF. The CDR3 bases are TGTGCCAGCAGTGAAGAACTAGCGGGAGGGCCTAACGGGGAGCTGTTTTTT.

This chain connects TRBV19 to TRBJ1-5, with no clear D. CDR3 size: 15 residues. Germline V gives CDR1 LNHDA, CDR2 SQIVND (reference sequence). V lost 5 bases, J lost 4 bases, and 15 bases lay in between. The CDR3 DNA sequence: TGTGCCAGTAGTCCTCACCCCACCGGGAATCAGCCCCAGCATTTT. Translating gives CASSPHPTGNQPQHF.

The CDR3 sequence is CASSQDRPSGSNTQYF. For the CDR3, the DNA is TGTGCCAGCAGCCAAGATCGGCCTAGCGGGAGCAATACGCAGTATTTT. J is TRBJ2-3 and V is TRBV4-2; 10 bases fit TRBD2. In germline, CDR1 is LGHNA, CDR2 YNFKEQ. The CDR3 has 16 amino acids. The junction had 7 bases not matched to a gene; V was cut back by 0 bases and J by 7 bases.

The chain employs TRBV2 and TRBJ2-6, with D perhaps matching TRBD1 (6 bases). This CDR3 region has 18 residues. V was trimmed by 7 bases and J by 0 bases, leaving 19 bases between them. Germline V lookup: CDR1 SNHLY, CDR2 FYNNEI. CDR3 in DNA: TGTGCCAGCATCGTCGGGGCAGGGGACCCCTCTGGGGCCAACGTCCTGACTTTC. Residues: CASIVGAGDPSGANVLTF.

This chain uses TRBV7-2 with TRBJ1-4; 11 bases match TRBD1. Trimming removed 6 bases from V and 7 bases from J; junction bases left unmatched: 4. The CDR3 covers 14 residues. Germline V gene data show CDR1 as SGHTA and CDR2 as FQGNSA. CDR3 protein: CASRGDRGSEKLFF. Here the CDR3 DNA reads TGTGCCAGCAGGGGGGACAGGGGGAGTGAAAAACTGTTTTTT.

The CDR3 nucleotides read TGTGCCAGCAGTTTAAGCGGGATGGCCGACTACGAGCAGTACTTC. Protein product: CASSLSGMADYEQYF. The genes are TRBV28 and TRBJ2-7, with 7 bases lining up with TRBD2. From germline, CDR1 is MDHEN and CDR2 SYDVKM. V trimming: 2 bases; J trimming: 3 bases; junction bases outside the gene matches: 7. This CDR3 is 15 amino acids long. Complete variable domain (other parts from reference TRBV28 and TRBJ2-7): DVKVTQSSRYLVKRTGEKVFLECVQDMDHENMFWYRQDPGLGLRLIYFSYDVKMKEKGDIPEGYSVSREKKERFSLILESASTNQTSMYLCASSLSGMADYEQYFGPGTRLTVT.